A selection of T cell receptor beta chains follows, all from one sample in a study of a mutant IDH1 vaccine in newly diagnosed glioma. Their antigen targets remain unknown. Produced via immunoSEQ multiplex PCR; TCRdb's table is partial and in-frame only. The profile shows some 120,000 clones, 80% of them singletons. The sample here was PBMCs, taken from a glioma patient whose treatment included an IDH1 peptide vaccine. The receptors stem from a middle-aged man with glioma. CDR3s include the opening cysteine and the closing phenylalanine or tryptophan. A D gene is named only where the DNA matches it firmly. Some rows have no size entry. The others give once, few or many, or a class for an expanded clone.

V gene	J gene	clone size	D gene	CDR3 DNA	CDR3 protein
TRBV6-1	TRBJ1-2	-	-	TGTGCCAGCAACCTAGGCGGGGCTGGTGGCTACACCTTC	CASNLGGAGGYTF
TRBV7-2	TRBJ1-4	once	-	TGTGCCAGCAGCTTAGGGGGGCTGGATGAAAAACTGTTTTTT	CASSLGGLDEKLFF
TRBV11-1	TRBJ2-7	-	-	TGTGCCAGCAGCTTAGAACCCTACGAGCAGTACTTC	CASSLEPYEQYF
TRBV9	TRBJ2-1	-	TRBD2	TGTGCCAGCAGCGTAGCGACTAGCGGGCTCTACAATGAGCAGTTCTTC	CASSVATSGLYNEQFF
TRBV2	TRBJ2-1	-	-	TGTGCCAGCAGTGTGGGACGGACAGCCTACAATGAGCAGTTCTTC	CASSVGRTAYNEQFF
TRBV11-3	TRBJ2-7	-	-	TGTGCCAGCAGGGCCTCCTACGAGCAGTACTTC	CASRASYEQYF
TRBV13	TRBJ2-7	-	-	TGTGCCAGCAGCTTCTCCCAGGGTAACGAGCAGTACTTC	CASSFSQGNEQYF
TRBV4-3	TRBJ1-2	few	-	TGCGCCAGCAGCCAAGATCTAGGAATGGGTGGCTACACCTTC	CASSQDLGMGGYTF
TRBV5-6	TRBJ2-7	-	-	TGTGCCAGCAGCTTGGCTCCTGGCGGTTCCTACGAGCAGTACTTC	CASSLAPGGSYEQYF
TRBV19	TRBJ2-1	-	-	TGTGCCAGTAGTATAGGGGTAATCCGAAATGAGCAGTTCTTC	CASSIGVIRNEQFF
TRBV28	TRBJ1-4	-	-	TGTGCCAGCAGTTTTGGGGGAGTTGATGAAAAACTGTTTTTT	CASSFGGVDEKLFF
TRBV7-2	TRBJ2-7	-	TRBD2	TGTGCCAGCAGCCCTTCCTCGGGACTAGCAAGCGAGCAGTACTTC	CASSPSSGLASEQYF
TRBV4-2	TRBJ2-7	-	TRBD2	TGTGCCAGCAGCCAAGATGGGGGGACTAGCTTTTACGAGCAGTACTTC	CASSQDGGTSFYEQYF
TRBV6-4	TRBJ2-3	-	-	TGTGCCAGCAGCGAGAAGGGAAGCACAGATACGCAGTATTTT	CASSEKGSTDTQYF
TRBV6-6	TRBJ1-4	-	-	TGTGCCAGCATCATTGGGATAGGAGAGGCTAATGAAAAACTGTTTTTT	CASIIGIGEANEKLFF
TRBV15	TRBJ2-3	-	TRBD2	TGTGCCACCAGCAGAGATGGACGGGGGGGTACAGATACGCAGTATTTT	CATSRDGRGGTDTQYF